This T cell receptor (beta chain) was sequenced in a study of shared clonotypes between healthy human individuals. The CDR3 loop spans 15 amino acids. J lost 5 bases, V lost 3 bases, and 3 bases had no gene match. CDR1 is LGHNA, CDR2 YSLEER, per germline. Repertoires were generated with immunoSEQ multiplex PCR, while TCRdb's copy carries only in-frame clones and drops some. Of fewer than 3 million clones listed, roughly 90% are singletons. The chain combines TRBV4-3 with TRBJ2-3; 12 positions agree with TRBD2. The TCR was taken from a young man in good health. Some clones in this sample may be carry-over from other donors' samples. The sequencing sample was made of naive CD4+ T cells from PBMCs. The subset was: CD45RA+ positively selected. CDR3 region: CASSQRLAGVDTQYF. The CDR3 DNA is TGCGCCAGCAGCCAGAGACTAGCGGGAGTAGATACGCAGTATTTT.